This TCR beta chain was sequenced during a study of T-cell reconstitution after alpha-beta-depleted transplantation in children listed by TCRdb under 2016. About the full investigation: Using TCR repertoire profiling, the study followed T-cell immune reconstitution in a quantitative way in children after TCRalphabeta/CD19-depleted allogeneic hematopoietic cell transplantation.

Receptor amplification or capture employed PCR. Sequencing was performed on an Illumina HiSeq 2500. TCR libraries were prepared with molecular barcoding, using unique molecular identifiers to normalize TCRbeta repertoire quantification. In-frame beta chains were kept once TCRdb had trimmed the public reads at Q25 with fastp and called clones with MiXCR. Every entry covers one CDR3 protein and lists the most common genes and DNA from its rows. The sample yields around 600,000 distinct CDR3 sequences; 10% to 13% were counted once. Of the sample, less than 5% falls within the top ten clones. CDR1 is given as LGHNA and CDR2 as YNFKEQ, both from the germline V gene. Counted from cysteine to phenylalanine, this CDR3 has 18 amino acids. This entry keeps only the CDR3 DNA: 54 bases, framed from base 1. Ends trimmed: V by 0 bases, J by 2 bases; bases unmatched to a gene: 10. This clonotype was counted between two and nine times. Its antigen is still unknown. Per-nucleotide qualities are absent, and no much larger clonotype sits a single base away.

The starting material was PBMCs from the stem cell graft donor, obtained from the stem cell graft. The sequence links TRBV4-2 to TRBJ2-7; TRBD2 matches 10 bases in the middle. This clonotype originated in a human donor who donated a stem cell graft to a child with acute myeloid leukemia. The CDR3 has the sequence CASSQEVFRLAGAYEQYF. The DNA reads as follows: TGTGCCAGCAGCCAAGAGGTGTTTCGGCTAGCGGGGGCCTACGAGCAGTACTTC.